This entry lists 19 T cell receptor beta chains sequenced from one sample in a study of beta chain features in type 1 diabetes. The study's findings and limits: Moderate yet significant TCRB CDR3 shortening was seen in Type 1 diabetes patients in all four CD4+ subsets.

The entirety of the isolated RNA underwent reverse transcription, so expressed TCRB transcripts were sequenced. Using immunoSEQ multiplex PCR, the repertoire was profiled, and TCRdb retains in-frame clones only, with some absent. The sample includes tens of thousands of clones, 69% of them seen just once. These receptors have no known antigen. The sequencing sample was made of Tregs from blood. The receptors shown here come from a man aged 18 to 29 with type 1 diabetes.

The chain joins TRBV5-4 to TRBJ2-5; D is uncertain. With 4 bases removed from V and 4 bases from J, the gap between germline ends came to 11 bases. The CDR3 extends over 13 amino acids. From germline, CDR1 is SGHNT and CDR2 YYREEE (reference sequence). This chain's CDR3 is CASSRPPLETQYF. The CDR3 DNA follows: TGTGCCAGCAGCCGTCCTCCCCTAGAGACCCAGTACTTC.

V and J are TRBV5-1 and TRBJ2-2; 10 nucleotides agree with TRBD2. This CDR3 contains 16 residues. Germline V CDR1 and CDR2: SGHRS, YFSETQ. V lost 8 bases, J lost 3 bases, and 10 bases stayed unmatched. CDR3 protein: CASIPGTSDYTGELFF. CDR3 DNA: TGCGCCAGTATACCCGGGACTAGCGACTACACCGGGGAGCTGTTTTTT.

The chain carries TRBV2 and TRBJ2-5; 11 bases agree with TRBD1. Losses at the gene ends were 6 bases for V and 2 bases for J; bases not matched to a gene: 5. The CDR3 runs to 15 residues. Germline V gene data show CDR1 as SNHLY and CDR2 as FYNNEI. The CDR3 DNA reads TGTGCCAGCAGAGGGACAGGGGGAATTCAAGAGACCCAGTACTTC. It yields the protein CASRGTGGIQETQYF. Full variable domain (rest looked up from reference TRBV2 and TRBJ2-5): EPEVTQTPSHQVTQMGQEVILRCVPISNHLYFYWYRQILGQKVEFLVSFYNNEISEKSEIFDDQFSVERPDGSNFTLKIRSTKLEDSAMYFCASRGTGGIQETQYFGPGTRLLVL.

The chain combines TRBV7-9 with TRBJ2-1; D call uncertain. The CDR3 length is 13 residues. V was shortened by 6 bases and J by 0 bases, with 6 bases between the two germline ends. Germline assignment: CDR1 SEHNR and CDR2 FQNEAQ (reference sequence). DNA of the CDR3: TGTGCCAGCAGGTATAGCTCCTACAATGAGCAGTTCTTC. Residues: CASRYSSYNEQFF.

The chain has TRBV7-8 and TRBJ2-7; 8 nucleotides line up with TRBD1. With V trimmed by 6 bases and J by 2 bases, 6 bases remained unmatched. The length of the CDR3 is 14 residues. Germline loops: CDR1 SGHVS, CDR2 FQNEAQ. The CDR3 DNA follows: TGTGCCAGCAGGGCCGGGACAGGCACCTACGAGCAGTACTTC. Translating it yields CASRAGTGTYEQYF.

The chain is built from TRBV7-9 and TRBJ1-2; no definite D call. The CDR3 has 13 residues. CDR1 SEHNR and CDR2 FQNEAQ come from the germline V gene (reference sequence). The V end was cut by 5 bases, the J end by 4 bases, with 11 bases between. This CDR3 reads CASSLDRSYGYTF. Written as DNA, the CDR3 is TGTGCCAGCAGCCTCGACCGGAGCTATGGCTACACCTTC.

This clone was counted only a few times. This chain joins TRBV10-3 and TRBJ2-7, with TRBD1 identical over 7 bases. The CDR3 is made up of 12 amino acids. The V gene end was trimmed by 4 bases and the J gene end by 6 bases; junction bases not matched to a gene: 3. Germline CDR1 reads ENHRY; CDR2 reads SYGVKD. The CDR3 protein is CAISGGQFEQYF. The DNA of the CDR3 is TGTGCCATCAGTGGGGGACAGTTCGAGCAGTACTTC.

The rearrangement links TRBV5-1 to TRBJ1-2; D perhaps matches TRBD1 (6 bases). The CDR3 consists of 14 residues. Germline V lookup: CDR1 SGHRS, CDR2 YFSETQ. With 4 bases removed from V and 7 bases from J, the gap between germline ends came to 17 bases. CDR3 nucleotides: TGCGCCAGCAGCCCCATGGGGGCTGACTTTGGCTACACCTTC. Its protein product is CASSPMGADFGYTF. The variable domain in full, completed from reference TRBV5-1 and TRBJ1-2, reads KAGVTQTPRYLIKTRGQQVTLSCSPISGHRSVSWYQQTPGQGLQFLFEYFSETQRNKGNFPGRFSGRQFSNSRSEMNVSTLELGDSALYLCASSPMGADFGYTFGSGTRLTVV.

The chain employs TRBV5-1 and TRBJ2-1; the D is unclear. Germline CDR1 SGHRS, CDR2 YFSETQ. The CDR3 is 16 residues long. V shed 4 bases and J shed 1 base, with 15 bases lying between them. The CDR3 DNA is TGCGCCAGCAGCCTTCCAGACTTCCAATCCTACAATGAGCAGTTCTTC. It translates to CASSLPDFQSYNEQFF.

The V gene is TRBV21-1, the J gene TRBJ2-1; the table gives TRBD2 as D, unverified against the DNA. TRBV21-1 is a pseudogene segment. CDR3 length equals 15 residues. The CDR3 loop is CASSLYSPSYNEQFF. CDR3 nucleotides: TGTGCCAGCAGCCTATACTCTCCTAGCTACAATGAGCAGTTCTTC.

The chain is built from TRBV19 and TRBJ2-6, with 7 bases aligning to TRBD1. Germline V CDR1 and CDR2: LNHDA, SQIVND (reference sequence). The CDR3 has 17 residues. V gave up 6 bases and J gave up 0 bases; unmatched junction bases: 8. CDR3 coding DNA: TGTGCCAGTAGACCCGGTCAGGGGGACTCTGGGGCCAACGTCCTGACTTTC. It encodes CASRPGQGDSGANVLTF.

This clone occurred once. The rearrangement uses TRBV7-2 and TRBJ2-5, with TRBD1 matching 7 bases. The CDR3 runs 13 residues. Germline CDR1 and CDR2: SGHTA and FQGNSA. After removal of 5 bases from V and 5 bases from J, the junction contained 5 bases not matched to a gene. CDR3 sequence (DNA): TGTGCCAGCAGCACCTTCAGGGGGGAGACCCAGTACTTC. Its protein is CASSTFRGETQYF.

The chain joins TRBV6-6 to TRBJ1-1; D perhaps matches TRBD1 (5 bases). Deletions cut 1 base from V and 10 bases from J, with 13 bases between. Germline lookup yields CDR1 MNHNY and CDR2 SVGAGI (reference sequence). The CDR3 is 13 amino acids. The CDR3 protein is CASSYLAQGPAFF. CDR3 DNA sequence: TGTGCCAGCAGTTACTTGGCCCAGGGCCCAGCTTTCTTT.

The chain links TRBV6-1 to TRBJ2-5; 8 nucleotides align to TRBD1. CDR3 length equals 14 residues. Germline lookup yields CDR1 MNHNS and CDR2 SASEGT. Unmatched junction bases numbered 10, after V lost 10 bases and J lost 3 bases. The CDR3 region has the DNA TGTGCCACCCTGTCACACAGGGGGGAAGAGACCCAGTACTTC. It encodes CATLSHRGEETQYF.

This rearrangement joins TRBV27 to TRBJ2-7; 13 bases map to TRBD2. CDR3 length: 20 amino acids. Trimming at V came to 6 bases and at J to 0 bases, leaving 17 bases not matched to a gene. Germline V CDR1 and CDR2: MNHEY, SMNVEV (reference sequence). Written as DNA, the CDR3 is TGTGCCAGCAGCAGGAAAAGGACTAGCGGGGGATCCGCGGACTCCTACGAGCAGTACTTC. It translates to CASSRKRTSGGSADSYEQYF.

The gene calls are TRBV7-2 and TRBJ2-3, with TRBD2 matching 9 bases. Germline V gene lookup returns CDR1 SGHTA and CDR2 FQGNSA. The CDR3 extends over 15 amino acids. J was trimmed by 4 bases and V by 3 bases; bases with no gene match: 5. The CDR3 region has the DNA TGTGCCAGCAGCTTGGGCGGGAGGGCCGCAGATACGCAGTATTTT. It yields the protein CASSLGGRAADTQYF.

The chain couples TRBV7-9 to TRBJ2-7; TRBD2 aligns across 13 bases. J gave up 4 bases and V 3 bases, and 9 bases lay outside the gene matches. CDR1 SEHNR and CDR2 FQNEAQ come from the germline V gene (reference sequence). The CDR3 has 17 amino acids. In DNA, the CDR3 is TGTGCCAGCAGCTTTCCTCCGGGACTAGCGGGATCGTACGAGCAGTACTTC. Amino acid sequence: CASSFPPGLAGSYEQYF. The full variable domain, its missing parts supplied by reference TRBV7-9 and TRBJ2-7, is DTGVSQNPRHKITKRGQNVTFRCDPISEHNRLYWYRQTLGQGPEFLTYFQNEAQLEKSRLLSDRFSAERPKGSFSTLEIQRTEQGDSAMYLCASSFPPGLAGSYEQYFGPGTRLTVT.

The chain combines TRBV7-8 with TRBJ1-4, with a possible D match to TRBD1 (5 bases). This CDR3 region has 15 residues. Germline values: CDR1 SGHVS, CDR2 FQNEAQ. Trimming shortened V by 0 bases and J by 8 bases, and 13 bases separated the two germline ends. The CDR3 here is CASSLASQGGEKLFF. The CDR3 bases are TGTGCCAGCAGCTTAGCCAGCCAGGGAGGGGAAAAACTGTTTTTT.

This chain connects TRBV10-3 to TRBJ2-1; 11 bases map to TRBD2. Germline loops: CDR1 ENHRY, CDR2 SYGVKD. With 10 bases clipped from V and 0 bases from J, the junction kept 8 bases outside the gene matches. The CDR3 runs 16 residues. The CDR3 protein is CATRASGGRSYNEQFF. The CDR3, as DNA: TGTGCCACCCGAGCTAGCGGGGGGCGCTCCTACAATGAGCAGTTCTTC.